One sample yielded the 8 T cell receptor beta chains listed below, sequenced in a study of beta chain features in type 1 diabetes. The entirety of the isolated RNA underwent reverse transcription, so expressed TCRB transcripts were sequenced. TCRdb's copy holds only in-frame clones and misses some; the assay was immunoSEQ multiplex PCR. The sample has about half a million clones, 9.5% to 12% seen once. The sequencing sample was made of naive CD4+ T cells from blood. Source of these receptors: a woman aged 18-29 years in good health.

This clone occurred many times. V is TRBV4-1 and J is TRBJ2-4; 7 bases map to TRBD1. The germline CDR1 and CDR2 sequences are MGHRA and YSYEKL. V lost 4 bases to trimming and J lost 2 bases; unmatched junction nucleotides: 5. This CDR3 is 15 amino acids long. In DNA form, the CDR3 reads TGCGCCAGCAGCCCACAGGGACAGTCCAAAAACATTCAGTACTTC. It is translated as CASSPQGQSKNIQYF.

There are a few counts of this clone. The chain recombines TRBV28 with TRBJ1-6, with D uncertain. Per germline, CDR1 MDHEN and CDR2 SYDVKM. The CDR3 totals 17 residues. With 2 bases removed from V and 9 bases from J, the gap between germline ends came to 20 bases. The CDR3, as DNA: TGTGCCAGCAGTTTACGGCCTTTAGGAACCCTAAGTTCACCCCTCCACTTT. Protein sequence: CASSLRPLGTLSSPLHF.

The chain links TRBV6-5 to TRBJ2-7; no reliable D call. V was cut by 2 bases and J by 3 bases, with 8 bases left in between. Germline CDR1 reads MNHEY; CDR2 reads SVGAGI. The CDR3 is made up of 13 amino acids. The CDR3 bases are TGTGCCAGCAGTTACGTACGTGACTACGAGCAGTACTTC. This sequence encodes CASSYVRDYEQYF.

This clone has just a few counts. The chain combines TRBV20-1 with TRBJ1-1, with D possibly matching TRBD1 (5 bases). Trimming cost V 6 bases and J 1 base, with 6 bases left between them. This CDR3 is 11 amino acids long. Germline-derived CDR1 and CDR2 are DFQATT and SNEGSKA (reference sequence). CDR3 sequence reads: CSAGTNTEAFF. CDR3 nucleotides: TGCAGTGCAGGGACGAACACTGAAGCTTTCTTT.

As DNA, the CDR3 is TGTGCCAGCAGCGTCAGGGGACGGGCTTTCTTT. Its translation is CASSVRGRAFF. V gene TRBV7-8 combines with J gene TRBJ1-1; a possible D gene is TRBD1 (6 bases). The germline gives CDR1 SGHVS, CDR2 FQNEAQ. This CDR3 has 11 residues. Between the trimmed V and J ends, which lost 5 bases and 11 bases, there was a span of 12 bases.

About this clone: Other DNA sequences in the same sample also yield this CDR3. In nucleotides, the CDR3 is TGCAGCGTTGGAGGAAACTATGGCTACACCTTC. Protein product: CSVGGNYGYTF. The chain uses TRBV29-1 and TRBJ1-2, with D unresolved. Germline V gene data show CDR1 as SQVTM and CDR2 as ANQGSEA. CDR3 size: 11 residues. Trimming pared 4 bases from V and 2 bases from J, leaving 5 bases between.

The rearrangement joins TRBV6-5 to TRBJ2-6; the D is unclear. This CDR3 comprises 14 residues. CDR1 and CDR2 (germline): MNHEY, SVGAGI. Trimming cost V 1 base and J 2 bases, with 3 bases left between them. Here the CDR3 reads CASSYFTGANVLTF. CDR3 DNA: TGTGCCAGCAGTTACTTCACTGGGGCCAACGTCCTGACTTTC.

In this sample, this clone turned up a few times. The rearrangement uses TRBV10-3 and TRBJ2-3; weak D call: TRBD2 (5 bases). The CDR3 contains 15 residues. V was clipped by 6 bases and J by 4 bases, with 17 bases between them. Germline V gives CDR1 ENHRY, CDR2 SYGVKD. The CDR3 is CAISVDGLSADTQYF. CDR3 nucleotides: TGTGCCATCAGCGTAGATGGACTGTCGGCAGATACGCAGTATTTT.